This record looks at one T cell receptor beta chain sequence and its context. The target of this receptor is not known. Base qualities are not provided; no much larger clone lies one nucleotide away. The CDR3 sequence holds 15 residues, the cysteine and phenylalanine included. Only CDR3 DNA remains: 45 bases, in frame from the first base. CDR1 and CDR2 are read off the germline V gene as MNHEY and SVGAGI. V sheds 0 bases and J sheds 5 bases, leaving 10 bases between their ends. Sequencing was carried out with an Illumina NovaSeq 6000. Synthesis of TCR cDNA relied on 5'RACE template switching, a step that introduced a universal primer site along with unique molecular identifiers. Priming of cDNA synthesis was performed from both the TCR alpha and TCR beta constant segments. Two PCR steps were used to amplify libraries, with sample barcodes and sequencing adapters being added in the second step. Sequencing of the libraries was done on either Illumina HiSeq 2500 (2x100 bp) or NovaSeq (2x150 bp). On the study's bioinformatics: MIGEC handled demultiplexing of reads and collapsing into UMI consensus sequences, while MiXCR performed V(D)J alignment. Vaccine-responding clonotypes were identified with edgeR using replicate PBMC samples, with FDR below 0.01 and a log2 fold change above 5 up to day 15 being required. Each bulk clonotype was labeled CD4 or CD8 based on which sequenced repertoire, CD4 or CD8, contained the clonotype at higher abundance. TCRdb redid the processing of the public reads, applying fastp at Q25 and MiXCR, and retained in-frame beta chains. Rows merge per CDR3 protein into single entries with the most common DNA and genes. The V and J calls here are based on TCRdb, not the publication. Present in this sample are 350,000 to 450,000 distinct CDR3 sequences, around 20% of which were seen just once. The ten most abundant clones make up about 18% of the sample.

This sample's treatment or condition label indicates: live attenuated yellow fever vaccine strain. At each blood-draw timepoint, two biological replicates of bulk PBMCs were collected. PBMCs were isolated from peripheral blood using a standard Ficoll-Paque protocol. RNA was extracted with TriZol from bulk PBMCs, CD4 and CD8 fractions, and dextramer-positive and dextramer-negative fractions. These data come from a study of T cells after yellow fever vaccination (dated by TCRdb to the late 2010s). About the investigation overall: The SMART-Seq v4 Ultra Low Input RNA kit was used to prepare libraries from fractions with low cell numbers. To follow T-cell clones before and after both primary and booster YFV17D yellow fever vaccination, bulk TCR alpha and beta repertoires underwent longitudinal sequencing. Two healthy male donors, one aged 18 to 30 and one aged 30 to 40 years, made up the cohort. Bulk PBMC replicates and cell subsets were isolated from blood drawn at multiple timepoints before and after both primary and secondary immunization. General study outcomes and caveats: Computational filtering was required because FACS-sorted repertoires could contain abundant contaminating clonotypes from the bulk population. The secondary T-cell response was weaker than the primary response but faster, peaking on day 5 instead of day 15. Because only a couple of donors were included in the study, the extent to which the findings can be generalized is limited. After the booster, most of the clones that had expanded following primary vaccination were detected again (about 95% of CD4 and more than 85% of CD8), which suggests that memory was broadly maintained. A small share of clonotypes was detected in both CD4 and CD8 compartments, with the overlap likely arising from convergent recombination.

Recombination connected TRBV6-5 to TRBJ2-2; the D gene is possibly TRBD2, with 5 bases matching. This receptor was obtained from a man aged 18 to 30 who received the YFV17D yellow fever vaccine. Sample: PBMCs, taken before the yellow fever booster vaccination. The CDR3 sequence is CASSYSGSRTGELFF. In nucleotide form, the sequence is TGTGCCAGCAGTTACTCTGGGAGCCGTACCGGGGAGCTGTTTTTT.